The next 5 T cell receptor beta chains were all read from a single sample in a study of STAT5B mutations in CD4+ large granular lymphocyte leukemia. The protocol was immunoSEQ multiplex PCR, while the TCRdb copy is restricted to in-frame clones and leaves out a portion. Of tens of thousands of clones in the sample, approximately 84% were seen once. Input material: CD4+ T cells from blood buffy coats. All receptors come from a human donor in good health.

V and J are TRBV28 and TRBJ2-7, with D possibly matching TRBD2 (7 bases). Trimming stripped 2 bases from V and 6 bases from J, with 17 bases between. The CDR3 is 15 residues long. From germline, CDR1 is MDHEN and CDR2 SYDVKM. CDR3 DNA sequence: TGTGCCAGCAGTTTAGAGGGGGGGACCCTACGCGAGCAGTACTTC. Translated: CASSLEGGTLREQYF.

V gene TRBV4-1 combines with J gene TRBJ1-2; no definite D call. From germline, CDR1 is MGHRA and CDR2 YSYEKL. V dropped 0 bases and J dropped 2 bases, with 7 bases sitting between them. This CDR3 region has 14 residues. CDR3 DNA sequence: TGCGCCAGCAGCCAAGATCAGATGAACTATGGCTACACCTTC. Translating gives CASSQDQMNYGYTF.

The chain uses TRBV6-6 and TRBJ2-3; the D is unclear. The CDR3 contains 13 residues. Germline V CDR1 and CDR2: MNHNY, SVGAGI (reference sequence). Trimming took off 1 base at V and 4 bases at J, with 6 bases between the two ends. In DNA form, the CDR3 reads TGTGCCAGCAGTTACTATACAGCAGATACGCAGTATTTT. Its protein is CASSYYTADTQYF.

V is TRBV6-6 and J is TRBJ1-5; 7 bases fit TRBD1. The J segment lost 4 bases and the V segment lost 2 bases, leaving 2 bases of the junction unmatched. This CDR3 has 14 amino acids. CDR1 and CDR2 (germline): MNHNY, SVGAGI (reference sequence). The CDR3 protein is CASSYGTANQPQHF. CDR3 DNA: TGTGCCAGCAGTTACGGGACAGCGAATCAGCCCCAGCATTTT.

This chain joins TRBV6-5 and TRBJ2-7; no clear D. Germline lookup yields CDR1 MNHEY and CDR2 SVGAGI. CDR3 size: 15 residues. V was shortened by 0 bases and J by 4 bases, with 13 bases between the two germline ends. CDR3: CASSYSILPNYEQYF. CDR3 DNA: TGTGCCAGCAGTTACTCCATTCTACCCAATTACGAGCAGTACTTC.